A selection of T cell receptor beta chains follows, all from one sample in a study of shared clonotypes between healthy human individuals. Here immunoSEQ multiplex PCR was the method, and the copy in TCRdb shows in-frame clones only, minus some. This sample has approximately 620,000 clones, with more than 95% found just once. The specimen was naive CD4+ T cells sorted from blood. The receptors come from a woman under 40 in good health. CDR3s include the opening cysteine and the closing phenylalanine or tryptophan. Each record gives: D gene, V gene, J gene, clone size, CDR3 protein, CDR3 DNA. The D gene is left open where the match is weak. The size of a clone is reported for some rows only, either as once, few or many, or as a class for expanded clones.

NA	TRBV6-4	TRBJ1-5	NA	CASKFNSNQPQHF	TGTGCCAGCAAATTTAATAGCAATCAGCCCCAGCATTTT
TRBD1	TRBV27	TRBJ2-7	NA	CASSFGTEGTYEQYF	TGTGCCAGCAGTTTCGGGACAGAGGGGACCTACGAGCAGTACTTC
TRBD1	TRBV28	TRBJ1-2	NA	CASSLSTGPRLSYGYTF	TGTGCCAGCAGTTTATCGACAGGGCCGCGGTTGAGCTATGGCTACACCTTC
NA	TRBV2	TRBJ1-1	NA	CASSESMGGTAEAFF	TGTGCCAGCAGTGAATCTATGGGGGGAACGGCTGAAGCTTTCTTT
TRBD1	TRBV7-9	TRBJ1-6	NA	CASRPRGTGNSPLHF	TGTGCCAGCAGACCAAGGGGGACAGGGAATTCACCCCTCCACTTT
NA	TRBV7-2	TRBJ2-7	NA	CASSLSRYEQYF	TGTGCCAGCAGCTTATCCCGCTACGAGCAGTACTTC
TRBD1	TRBV6-5	TRBJ1-5	NA	CASRGTGGVNQPQHF	TGTGCCAGCAGGGGGACAGGGGGTGTAAATCAGCCCCAGCATTTT
TRBD2	TRBV6-1	TRBJ2-7	NA	CASSARTSGRGFLGPDEQYF	TGTGCCAGCAGTGCCCGGACTAGCGGGAGAGGCTTCCTGGGTCCGGACGAGCAGTACTTC
NA	TRBV18	TRBJ1-1	once	CASSPTGYNTEAFF	TGTGCCAGCTCACCGACAGGTTACAACACTGAAGCTTTCTTT
NA	TRBV7-2	TRBJ1-4	NA	CASSSPLTANEKLFF	TGTGCCAGCAGCTCCCCCCTCACGGCTAATGAAAAACTGTTTTTT
NA	TRBV28	TRBJ2-7	NA	CASSLGGEQYF	TGTGCCAGCAGTTTAGGAGGCGAGCAGTACTTC
NA	TRBV4-2	TRBJ2-1	NA	CASSQSLGGSGSRYNEQFF	TGTGCCAGCAGCCAAAGCCTCGGGGGATCGGGATCCAGGTACAATGAGCAGTTCTTC
NA	TRBV5-1	TRBJ2-7	NA	CASSLGLYYEQYF	TGCGCCAGCAGCTTAGGGCTTTACTACGAGCAGTACTTC
NA	TRBV18	TRBJ2-2	NA	CASSPGEDTGELFF	TGTGCCAGCTCACCAGGGGAGGACACCGGGGAGCTGTTTTTT
TRBD1	TRBV27	TRBJ1-1	once	CASSPDRDNTEAFF	TGTGCCAGCAGTCCGGACAGGGATAACACTGAAGCTTTCTTT
TRBD2	TRBV4-1	TRBJ2-5	NA	CASSPSGVRETQYF	TGCGCCAGCAGCCCTAGCGGGGTACGAGAGACCCAGTACTTC
NA	TRBV28	TRBJ1-2	few	CASSLPQHYGYTF	TGTGCCAGCAGTTTACCACAGCACTATGGCTACACCTTC
NA	TRBV5-5	TRBJ1-2	NA	CASSSGRIYGYTF	TGTGCCAGCAGCAGTGGACGGATCTATGGCTACACCTTC
NA	TRBV10-2	TRBJ1-1	once	CASSESWQLGAEAFF	TGCGCCAGCAGTGAGTCCTGGCAGCTGGGAGCTGAAGCTTTCTTT
NA	TRBV5-1	TRBJ1-1	NA	CASSLGNDGYEAFF	TGCGCCAGCAGCTTGGGAAACGACGGGTATGAAGCTTTCTTT
TRBD2	TRBV19	TRBJ2-2	NA	CASSIAERLAGNTGELFF	TGTGCCAGTAGTATAGCCGAACGACTAGCGGGGAACACCGGGGAGCTGTTTTTT
NA	TRBV28	TRBJ2-2	NA	CASSSNTGELFF	TGTGCCAGCAGTTCGAACACCGGGGAGCTGTTTTTT
TRBD1	TRBV9	TRBJ1-1	once	CASSPRTGLTEAFF	TGTGCCAGCAGCCCGCGGACAGGGCTCACTGAAGCTTTCTTT
TRBD2	TRBV5-1	TRBJ2-7	NA	CASSGGWEGNYEQYF	TGCGCCAGCAGCGGAGGGTGGGAGGGGAACTACGAGCAGTACTTC
NA	TRBV5-8	TRBJ2-7	NA	CASSSVYRDNTGEQYF	TGTGCCAGCAGCTCGGTGTACCGGGACAACACAGGGGAGCAGTACTTC
NA	TRBV13	TRBJ1-1	NA	CASSHPRGGSEAFF	TGTGCCAGCAGCCATCCTCGGGGGGGGTCTGAAGCTTTCTTT
TRBD1	TRBV6-6	TRBJ1-5	NA	CASNPGTGDNQPQHF	TGTGCCAGCAATCCCGGGACAGGGGATAATCAGCCCCAGCATTTT
TRBD1	TRBV4-1	TRBJ1-5	NA	CASSLTGGGQPQHF	TGCGCCAGCAGCCTGACAGGGGGCGGACAGCCCCAGCATTTT
TRBD1	TRBV5-6	TRBJ2-6	NA	CASSPDRQGAKGANVLTF	TGTGCCAGCAGCCCCGACAGACAGGGGGCGAAAGGGGCCAACGTCCTGACTTTC
TRBD2	TRBV5-1	TRBJ2-7	NA	CASSRGLAGGAGEQYF	TGCGCCAGCAGCAGGGGACTAGCGGGAGGGGCAGGCGAGCAGTACTTC
NA	TRBV7-2	TRBJ2-1	NA	CASSLQNYNEQFF	TGTGCCAGCAGCTTACAAAACTACAATGAGCAGTTCTTC
NA	TRBV7-3	TRBJ2-3	NA	CASGQMRDTQYF	TGTGCCAGCGGCCAGATGCGGGATACGCAGTATTTT
NA	TRBV27	TRBJ2-2	NA	CASSSGGLPNTGELFF	TGTGCCAGCAGTTCCGGGGGCTTACCGAACACCGGGGAGCTGTTTTTT
NA	TRBV6-5	TRBJ1-1	NA	CASSPPSVAFF	TGTGCCAGCAGTCCCCCTTCGGTAGCTTTCTTT
TRBD1	TRBV7-6	TRBJ1-1	NA	CASSSPGTGSAEAFF	TGTGCCAGCAGCTCCCCCGGGACAGGGTCCGCTGAAGCTTTCTTT
NA	TRBV10-3	TRBJ2-7	NA	CAISEYGSSYEQYF	TGTGCCATCAGTGAGTACGGATCATCCTACGAGCAGTACTTC
NA	TRBV5-1	TRBJ2-2	NA	CASSLVLARELFF	TGCGCCAGCAGCTTGGTTCTAGCGCGGGAGCTGTTTTTT
NA	TRBV28	TRBJ2-7	NA	CASSTTHPRYEQYF	TGTGCCAGCAGCACTACCCACCCCCGGTACGAGCAGTACTTC
TRBD1	TRBV27	TRBJ2-2	NA	CASSPDRGEYTGELFF	TGTGCCAGCAGTCCGGACAGGGGGGAATACACCGGGGAGCTGTTTTTT
TRBD1	TRBV5-4	TRBJ1-5	NA	CASSLDRDQPQHF	TGTGCCAGCAGCCTAGACAGGGATCAGCCCCAGCATTTT
TRBD2	TRBV7-2	TRBJ2-2	NA	CASSVGLVLNTGELFF	TGTGCCAGCAGCGTGGGACTAGTCCTGAACACCGGGGAGCTGTTTTTT
NA	TRBV9	TRBJ2-1	NA	CASSAAPGSPYNEQFF	TGTGCCAGCAGCGCCGCCCCGGGATCGCCCTACAATGAGCAGTTCTTC
NA	TRBV7-9	TRBJ1-6	NA	CASSDRDANSPLHF	TGTGCCAGCAGCGACCGGGACGCCAATTCACCCCTCCACTTT
NA	TRBV30	TRBJ2-7	NA	CAWSGSITYEQYF	TGTGCCTGGAGTGGCAGCATAACCTACGAGCAGTACTTC
NA	TRBV19	TRBJ2-3	NA	CASSIIRGTDTQYF	TGTGCCAGTAGTATAATCAGGGGCACAGATACGCAGTATTTT
NA	TRBV7-4	TRBJ2-7	NA	CASSLELVPSYEQYF	TGTGCCAGCAGCTTAGAACTAGTACCCTCCTACGAGCAGTACTTC
TRBD1	TRBV28	TRBJ1-3	NA	CASTPGGDGNTIYF	TGTGCCAGCACCCCAGGGGGGGATGGAAACACCATATATTTT
TRBD1	TRBV28	TRBJ1-1	NA	CASSPPGGYTEAFF	TGTGCCAGCAGCCCCCCAGGGGGGTACACTGAAGCTTTCTTT
TRBD1	TRBV19	TRBJ1-5	NA	CASSIVDRGRQPQHF	TGTGCCAGTAGTATAGTGGACAGGGGGAGGCAGCCCCAGCATTTT
TRBD1	TRBV4-2	TRBJ2-2	NA	CASSQGDRNTGELFF	TGTGCCAGCAGCCAAGGGGACAGGAACACCGGGGAGCTGTTTTTT
TRBD2	TRBV19	TRBJ2-7	NA	CASSPLYARELAEDYEQYF	TGTGCCAGTAGTCCCCTGTATGCAAGAGAGCTAGCGGAAGACTACGAGCAGTACTTC